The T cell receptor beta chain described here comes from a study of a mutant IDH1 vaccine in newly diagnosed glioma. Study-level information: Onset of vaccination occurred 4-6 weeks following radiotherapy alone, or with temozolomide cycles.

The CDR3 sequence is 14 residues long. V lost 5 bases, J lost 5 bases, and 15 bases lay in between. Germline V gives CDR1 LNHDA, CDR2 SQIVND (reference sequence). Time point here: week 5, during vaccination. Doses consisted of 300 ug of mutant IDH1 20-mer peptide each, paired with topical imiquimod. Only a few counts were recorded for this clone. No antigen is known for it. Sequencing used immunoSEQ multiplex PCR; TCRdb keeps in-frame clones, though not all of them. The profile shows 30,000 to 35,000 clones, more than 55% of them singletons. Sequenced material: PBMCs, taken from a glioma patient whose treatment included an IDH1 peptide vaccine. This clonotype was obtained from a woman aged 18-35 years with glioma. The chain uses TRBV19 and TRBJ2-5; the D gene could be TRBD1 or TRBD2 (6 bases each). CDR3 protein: CASSEKGGWETQYF. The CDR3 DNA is TGTGCCAGTAGTGAGAAGGGGGGTTGGGAGACCCAGTACTTC.